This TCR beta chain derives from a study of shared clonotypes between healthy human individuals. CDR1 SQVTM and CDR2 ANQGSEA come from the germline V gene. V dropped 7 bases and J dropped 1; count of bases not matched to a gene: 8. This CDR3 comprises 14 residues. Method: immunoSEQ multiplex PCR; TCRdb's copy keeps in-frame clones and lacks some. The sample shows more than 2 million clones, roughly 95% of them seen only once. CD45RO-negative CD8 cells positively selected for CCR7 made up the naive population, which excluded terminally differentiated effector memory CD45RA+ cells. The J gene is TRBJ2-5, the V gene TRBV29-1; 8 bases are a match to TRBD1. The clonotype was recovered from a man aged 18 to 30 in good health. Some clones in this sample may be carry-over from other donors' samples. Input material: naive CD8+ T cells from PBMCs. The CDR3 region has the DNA TGCAGCGCCACGGACAGGGCGGTCCAAGAGACCCAGTACTTC. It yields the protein CSATDRAVQETQYF. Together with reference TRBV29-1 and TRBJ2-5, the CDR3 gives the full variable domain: SAVISQKPSRDICQRGTSLTIQCQVDSQVTMMFWYRQQPGQSLTLIATANQGSEATYESGFVIDKFPISRPNLTFSTLTVSNMSPEDSSIYLCSATDRAVQETQYFGPGTRLLVL.